This TCR beta chain came from a study of blood T cells in healthy people across ages. A minimum of 7 million PBMCs was isolated per sample. Total RNA, at least 6 micrograms per sample, came from PBMCs. The authors ran a second PCR of roughly 6 to 11 cycles using a sample-barcoded 5' primer and a J-beta primer mix. From the 5' RACE reads, TCRdb called clonotypes with MiXCR, one entry per CDR3 protein. The data hold hundreds of thousands of distinct CDR3 sequences, with roughly 50% observed a single time. The CDR3 totals 12 residues. Trimming cost V 5 bases and J 2 bases, with 6 bases left between them. Germline V CDR1 and CDR2: SEHNR, FQNEAQ (reference sequence).

The chain joins TRBV7-9 to TRBJ2-5; D remains unclear. The sequencing sample was made of blood. This sequence was found in a man aged 25-45 years in good health. CDR3: CASSGRQETQYF. CDR3 DNA sequence: TGTGCCAGCAGCGGTAGACAAGAGACCCAGTACTTC.